This T cell receptor (beta chain) is drawn from a study of CD8 T cells in ankylosing spondylitis. Study-wide findings and caveats: Those disease-linked clones were CD8+; they were also relatively rare in peripheral blood. Reported data indicate significant enrichment of disease-linked clones within matched ankylosing spondylitis synovial fluid. A TCR beta motif of fewer than ten highly homologous variants appeared characteristic of ankylosing spondylitis blood.

This CDR3 is built from 16 residues. CDR1 is SGHRS and CDR2 is YFSETQ in the germline V gene. The V and J ends lost 0 bases and 1 base, in that order; junction bases with no gene match: 5. TCRdb used MiXCR to reprocess the 5' RACE reads, holding one entry per CDR3 protein. The sample carries 45,000 to 65,000 distinct CDR3 sequences, 6% to 7.5% recorded once. This clonotype was recorded at least ten times. Its cognate antigen is unknown. The V and J genes are TRBV5-1 and TRBJ2-3, with 7 bases identical to TRBD1. The clonotype comes from a female donor with ankylosing spondylitis or in good health (not recorded which). The sample comprised blood, either unsorted or a sorted T cell fraction (not recorded which). This chain's CDR3 is CASSLAVGQRTDTQYF. CDR3 bases: TGCGCCAGCAGCTTGGCCGTGGGACAGCGCACAGATACGCAGTATTTT.